This TCR beta chain was documented in a study of CD8 T cells in ankylosing spondylitis. Notes on the study in general: Past studies reported some motif variants in reactive arthritis synovial fluid and blood. Reportedly, significant enrichment of disease-linked clones occurred in matched ankylosing spondylitis synovial fluid. A motif in TCR beta, a set of several highly homologous variants, appeared characteristic of ankylosing spondylitis blood.

MiXCR, applied by TCRdb to the 5' RACE reads, yields one record per CDR3 protein. The sample lists roughly 170,000 distinct CDR3 sequences, 9.5% to 10% occurring once. V was cut by 0 bases and J by 5 bases, with 10 bases left in between. The CDR3 runs to 15 residues. Germline V CDR1 and CDR2: PRHDT, FYEKMQ (reference sequence). This clonotype was seen a handful of times. Its antigen is not known. Material: blood, either unsorted or a sorted T cell fraction (not recorded which). The chain uses TRBV13 and TRBJ2-2, with D maybe TRBD1 (6 bases). The clonotype originates from a female donor with ankylosing spondylitis or in good health (not recorded which). The CDR3 protein is CASSLGQGGTGELFF. The CDR3 DNA is TGTGCCAGCAGCTTAGGACAGGGCGGAACCGGGGAGCTGTTTTTT.